Presented here are 27 T cell receptor beta chains from one specimen sequenced in a study of regulatory T cells in long-lasting Graves disease. Sample time point: newly diagnosed GD, antithyroid drugs for less than 3 months. With RNA extracted from PBMCs as input, the TCR library was made. iRepertoire HTBI primers and Arm-PCR of CDR3 regions built TCR beta libraries. TCRdb reanalysed the multiplex PCR reads using MiXCR and keeps one entry per CDR3 protein. This table holds about 440,000 distinct CDR3 sequences, roughly 15% found once. These data also featured in a second study, about T cells in Graves' hyperthyroidism and ophthalmopathy.

This material consisted of peripheral blood mononuclear cells (PBMCs), taken at new diagnosis, from a patient treated with antithyroid drugs. Receptors were obtained from a woman aged 18-30 years with Graves disease.

This clonotype was found many times. This chain joins TRBV7-6 and TRBJ1-1; D is unresolved. The CDR3 length is 14 residues. V gave up 2 bases and J gave up 1 base, with 8 bases separating them. From germline, CDR1 is SGHVS and CDR2 FNYEAQ. Here the CDR3 reads CASSLQLSNTEAFF. The CDR3 bases are TGTGCCAGCAGCTTACAACTGTCGAACACTGAAGCTTTCTTT.

This clonotype was observed a few times. The chain joins TRBV29-1 to TRBJ2-7, with D hard to call. Germline assignment: CDR1 SQVTM and CDR2 ANQGSEA. There are 11 residues in the CDR3. Between the trimmed V and J ends, which lost 2 bases and 3 bases, there was a span of 5 bases. The CDR3 loop is CSVELNYEQYF. The DNA of the CDR3 is TGCAGCGTTGAACTAAACTACGAGCAGTACTTC.

In its sample, this clonotype was seen once. One base away lies a much larger clone, so this may be a sequencing read error. The DNA for the CDR3 is TGTGCCACCAGTGATTCGGGTCAGTCCCAGCATTTT. Protein product: CATSDSGQSQHF. This rearrangement joins TRBV24-1 to TRBJ1-5, with unresolved D. Germline V gives CDR1 KGHDR, CDR2 SFDVKD. This CDR3 is built from 12 residues.

The J gene is TRBJ2-3, the V gene TRBV10-3; 7 bases fit TRBD2. With 6 bases clipped from V and 6 bases from J, the junction kept 0 bases outside the gene matches. The CDR3 covers 11 residues. In germline, CDR1 is ENHRY, CDR2 SYGVKD. In nucleotides, the CDR3 is TGTGCCATCAGGGGAGGGGATACGCAGTATTTT. Protein product: CAIRGGDTQYF.

This clonotype was seen many times. The V gene is TRBV20-1, the J gene TRBJ2-1, with D unclear. The germline CDR1 and CDR2 sequences are DFQATT and SNEGSKA (reference sequence). Between the trimmed V and J ends, which lost 3 bases and 3 bases, there was a span of 9 bases. The CDR3 covers 13 residues. Here the CDR3 reads CSASSRYYNEQFF. Written as DNA, the CDR3 is TGCAGTGCTAGTAGCAGGTACTACAATGAGCAGTTCTTC.

The chain employs TRBV15 and TRBJ1-4; 10 bases are shared with TRBD1. Germline V CDR1 and CDR2: LNHNV, YYDKDF (reference sequence). This CDR3 is built from 14 residues. V shed 1 base and J 8 bases; nucleotides not matched to a gene: 1. The CDR3 region is CATSRGQGAEKLFF. The CDR3 DNA follows: TGTGCCACCAGCAGAGGACAGGGGGCCGAAAAACTGTTTTTT.

This clonotype was seen repeatedly, ten times or more. The genes are TRBV20-1 and TRBJ1-6, with TRBD1 matching 10 bases. The CDR3 contains 15 residues. The V gene end was trimmed by 3 bases and the J gene end by 9 bases; junction bases not matched to a gene: 8. CDR1 is DFQATT, CDR2 SNEGSKA, per germline (reference sequence). This chain's CDR3 is CSARMSGTGASPLHF. The CDR3 bases are TGCAGTGCTAGGATGTCCGGGACAGGGGCTTCACCCCTCCACTTT.

The chain employs TRBV19 and TRBJ2-7, with a weak D call TRBD2 (7 bases). The V gene's germline CDR1 is LNHDA and CDR2 SQIVND (reference sequence). The CDR3 is 13 amino acids. The germline V and J ends were trimmed by 0 bases and 8 bases, with 11 bases remaining between them. The CDR3 here is CASSIEGGTQQYF. CDR3 coding DNA: TGTGCCAGTAGTATAGAGGGAGGGACACAGCAGTACTTC.

The chain has TRBV20-1 and TRBJ2-3, with TRBD2 matching 9 bases. CDR3 size: 15 residues. V lost 4 bases to trimming and J lost 0 bases; unmatched junction nucleotides: 5. Germline CDR1 DFQATT, CDR2 SNEGSKA (reference sequence). The CDR3 bases are TGCAGTGCTATGGCGGGAGGGCCGAGCACAGATACGCAGTATTTT. Its protein product is CSAMAGGPSTDTQYF.

This chain uses TRBV14 with TRBJ1-1; D unclear. The V end lost 8 bases, the J end lost 2 bases, and 12 bases lay between the germline ends. The CDR3 covers 13 residues. Germline V gene sequence: CDR1 SGHDN, CDR2 FVKESK. The CDR3 protein is CASRRTSNTEAFF. The DNA of the CDR3 is TGTGCCAGCCGACGGACGTCCAACACTGAAGCTTTCTTT.

Many counts were recorded for this clonotype. The V call is TRBV5-1, the J call TRBJ2-1; weak D call: TRBD2 (5 bases). Germline V gene lookup returns CDR1 SGHRS and CDR2 YFSETQ. CDR3 size: 13 residues. V lost 4 bases and J lost 7, with 12 bases in between. DNA of the CDR3: TGCGCCAGCAGCCCGGACTCTAAGAATGAGCAGTTCTTC. Its translation is CASSPDSKNEQFF.

Remarks on this clonotype: A read error may be the cause here, since a much bigger clone is one base away. The chain has TRBV20-1 and TRBJ1-2; D not resolved. This CDR3 contains 13 residues. With 5 bases removed from V and 6 bases from J, the gap between germline ends came to 16 bases. The germline CDR1 and CDR2 sequences are DFQATT and SNEGSKA (reference sequence). The CDR3 loop is CSAPETINDGYTF. For the CDR3, the DNA is TGCAGTGCTCCCGAGACAATCAATGATGGCTACACCTTC.

This clonotype was detected only a few times. The chain recombines TRBV7-3 with TRBJ2-2; D remains ambiguous. Germline V gene sequence: CDR1 SGHTA, CDR2 FQGTGA. The ends were cut back, 1 base at V and 4 bases at J, with 10 bases in the middle. The length of the CDR3 is 15 residues. The CDR3 is CASSLIAWPTGELFF. In DNA form, the CDR3 reads TGTGCCAGCAGCTTAATAGCCTGGCCCACCGGGGAGCTGTTTTTT. Together with reference TRBV7-3 and TRBJ2-2, the CDR3 gives the full variable domain: GAGVSQTPSNKVTEKGKYVELRCDPISGHTALYWYRQSLGQGPEFLIYFQGTGAADDSGLPNDRFFAVRPEGSVSTLKIQRTERGDSAVYLCASSLIAWPTGELFFGEGSRLTVL.

The chain carries TRBV7-2 and TRBJ2-7; unclear D gene. The CDR3 has 12 residues. The germline V gene has CDR1 SGHTA and CDR2 FQGNSA. V was clipped by 5 bases and J by 8 bases, with 13 bases between them. In nucleotides, the CDR3 is TGTGCCAGCAGCCAACACCAATTACAGCAGTACTTC. Its translation: CASSQHQLQQYF.

The gene calls are TRBV14 and TRBJ2-5; D is unclear. Germline V lookup: CDR1 SGHDN, CDR2 FVKESK. The CDR3 is 12 amino acids. The germline V and J ends were trimmed by 10 bases and 5 bases, with 14 bases remaining between them. The CDR3 here is CATLTRRETQYF. CDR3 coding DNA: TGTGCCACACTAACCCGCCGGGAGACCCAGTACTTC.

This clonotype occurred many times. This chain links TRBV29-1 with TRBJ2-3, with D tentatively TRBD1 or TRBD2 (5 bases each). The CDR3 contains 12 residues. Germline lookup yields CDR1 SQVTM and CDR2 ANQGSEA. The chain's CDR3 is CSSGGGTDTQYF. In DNA, the CDR3 is TGCAGTTCTGGGGGTGGCACAGATACGCAGTATTTT.

Ten or more counts support this clonotype. The V and J genes are TRBV12-3 or TRBV12-4 and TRBJ2-3; TRBD1 aligns across 10 bases. The CDR3 totals 15 residues. The junction had 2 bases not matched to a gene; V was cut back by 5 bases and J by 0 bases. The CDR3 loop reads CASSRQGASTDTQYF. The CDR3 region has the DNA TGTGCCAGCAGTCGACAGGGGGCGAGCACAGATACGCAGTATTTT.

This clonotype was picked up a small number of times. V and J are TRBV6-1 and TRBJ2-1, with D perhaps matching TRBD2 (6 bases). Between the trimmed V and J ends, which lost 4 bases and 10 bases, there was a span of 26 bases. The CDR3 totals 17 residues. CDR1 is MNHNS and CDR2 is SASEGT in the germline V gene. The CDR3 bases are TGTGCCAGCAGTGTGCGAACTAGCTTGGGCATGGGGTACGAGCAGTTCTTC. Its protein is CASSVRTSLGMGYEQFF.

This clonotype was seen many times. The CDR3 DNA sequence: TGCGCCAGCAGCCAGGGACTAGCGGCCTACAATGAGCAGTTCTTC. Protein: CASSQGLAAYNEQFF. The rearrangement links TRBV5-1 to TRBJ2-1, with 11 bases fitting TRBD2. The CDR3 spans 15 residues. Trimming took 4 bases from V and 2 from J; bases not matched to a gene: 2. Germline V gene data show CDR1 as SGHRS and CDR2 as YFSETQ.

This clonotype was counted many times. This rearrangement joins TRBV7-9 to TRBJ2-7; unclear D gene. This CDR3 is built from 13 residues. Germline V lookup: CDR1 SEHNR, CDR2 FQNEAQ (reference sequence). V lost 2 bases, J lost 2 bases, and 7 bases lay in between. The CDR3 DNA reads TGTGCCAGCAGCTTAACTCAGACCTACGAGCAGTACTTC. Amino acid sequence: CASSLTQTYEQYF.

This clonotype occurred a few times. The chain has TRBV11-2 and TRBJ2-1; D possibly uses TRBD1 or TRBD2 (5 bases each). Trimming left V 5 bases short and J 0 bases short, with 11 bases between. The length of the CDR3 is 15 residues. Germline CDR1 and CDR2: SGHAT and FQNNGV. The CDR3 bases are TGTGCCAGCAGCCCTATGGGGGTCTCCTACAATGAGCAGTTCTTC. Translated: CASSPMGVSYNEQFF.

This clonotype occurred a few times. CDR3: CASSQELNNEQFF. The CDR3 region has the DNA TGCGCCAGCAGCCAAGAGCTCAACAATGAGCAGTTCTTC. This chain links TRBV4-3 with TRBJ2-1; no clear D gene. This CDR3 contains 13 residues. Germline lookup yields CDR1 LGHNA and CDR2 YSLEER. Trimming removed 0 bases at V and 5 bases at J, with 5 bases between.

This clonotype was observed at least ten times. This sequence joins TRBV6-5 and TRBJ2-7; tentatively, D is TRBD1 (5 bases). This CDR3 is built from 13 residues. Germline V lookup: CDR1 MNHEY, CDR2 SVGAGI. The V end lost 4 bases, the J end lost 4 bases, and 11 bases lay between the germline ends. This chain's CDR3 is CASSSRTNYEQYF. The CDR3 DNA is TGTGCCAGCAGTTCGAGGACAAATTACGAGCAGTACTTC.

The chain combines TRBV7-2 with TRBJ1-2; D possibly corresponds to TRBD1 (5 bases). Germline CDR1 reads SGHTA; CDR2 reads FQGNSA. V lost 4 bases and J lost 4, with 16 bases in between. This CDR3 is built from 15 residues. This CDR3 reads CASSSRTGGFYGYTF. The CDR3 DNA is TGTGCCAGCAGCTCCCGGACGGGGGGGTTCTATGGCTACACCTTC.

The sample holds a few counts of this clonotype. The genes are TRBV25-1 and TRBJ2-1; D is ambiguous. Trimming pared 2 bases from V and 8 bases from J, leaving 13 bases between. Germline CDR1 reads MGHDK; CDR2 reads SYGVNS. The length of the CDR3 is 14 residues. CDR3 nucleotides: TGTGCCAGCAGTGAAGCCGGTAGCACCTATGAGCAGTTCTTC. Translated: CASSEAGSTYEQFF.

Points on this clonotype: One end of the junction fails to match germline, which may point to a read error. This chain uses TRBV18 with TRBJ2-2; 11 bases agree with TRBD2. Germline-derived CDR1 and CDR2 are KGHSH and LQKENI. This CDR3 has 16 residues. DNA of the CDR3: TGTGCCAGCTCCCCACTAGCGGGAGTCGGTACCGGGGAGCTGTTTTTT. Translating gives CASSPLAGVGTGELFF.

There are many counts of this clonotype. V gene TRBV3-1 combines with J gene TRBJ2-1; 9 bases match TRBD1. With V trimmed by 2 bases and J by 4 bases, 6 bases remained unmatched. The CDR3 covers 16 residues. CDR1 is LGHDT and CDR2 is YNNKEL in the germline V gene (reference sequence). CDR3 loop: CASSQLPGQGYNEQFF. The DNA for the CDR3 is TGTGCCAGCAGCCAACTCCCGGGACAGGGTTACAATGAGCAGTTCTTC.